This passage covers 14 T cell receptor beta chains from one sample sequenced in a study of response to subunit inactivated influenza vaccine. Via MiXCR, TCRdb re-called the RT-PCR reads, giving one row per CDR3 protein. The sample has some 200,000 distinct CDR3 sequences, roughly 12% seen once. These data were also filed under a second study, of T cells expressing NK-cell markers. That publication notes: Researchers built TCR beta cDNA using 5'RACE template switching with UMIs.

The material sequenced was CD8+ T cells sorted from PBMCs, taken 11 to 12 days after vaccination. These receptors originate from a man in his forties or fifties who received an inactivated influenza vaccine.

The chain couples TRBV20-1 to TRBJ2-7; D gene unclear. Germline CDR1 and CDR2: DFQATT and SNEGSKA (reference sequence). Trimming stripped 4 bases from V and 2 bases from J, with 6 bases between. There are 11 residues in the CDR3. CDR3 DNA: TGCAGTGCTATCTGGGCCTACGAGCAGTACTTC. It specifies CSAIWAYEQYF.

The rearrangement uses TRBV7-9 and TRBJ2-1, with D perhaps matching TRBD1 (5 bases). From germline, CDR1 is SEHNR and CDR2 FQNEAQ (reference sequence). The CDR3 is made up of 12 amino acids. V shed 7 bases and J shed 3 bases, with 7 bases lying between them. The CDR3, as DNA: TGTGCCAGCAAGGACAACTACAATGAGCAGTTCTTC. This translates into CASKDNYNEQFF.

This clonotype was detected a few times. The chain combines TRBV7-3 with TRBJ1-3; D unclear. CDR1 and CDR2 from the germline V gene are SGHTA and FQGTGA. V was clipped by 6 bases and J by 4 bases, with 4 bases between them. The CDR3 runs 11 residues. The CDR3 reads CASSSGNTIYF. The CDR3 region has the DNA TGTGCCAGCAGTTCGGGAAACACCATATATTTT. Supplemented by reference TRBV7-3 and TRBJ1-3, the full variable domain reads GAGVSQTPSNKVTEKGKYVELRCDPISGHTALYWYRQSLGQGPEFLIYFQGTGAADDSGLPNDRFFAVRPEGSVSTLKIQRTERGDSAVYLCASSSGNTIYFGEGSWLTVV.

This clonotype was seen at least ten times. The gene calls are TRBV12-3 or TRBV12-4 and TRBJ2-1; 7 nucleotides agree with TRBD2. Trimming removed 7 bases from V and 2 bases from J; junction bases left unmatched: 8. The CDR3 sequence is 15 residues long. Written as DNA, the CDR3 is TGTGCCAGCAACCCCGGGGGGTTGGCCTACAATGAGCAGTTCTTC. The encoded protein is CASNPGGLAYNEQFF.

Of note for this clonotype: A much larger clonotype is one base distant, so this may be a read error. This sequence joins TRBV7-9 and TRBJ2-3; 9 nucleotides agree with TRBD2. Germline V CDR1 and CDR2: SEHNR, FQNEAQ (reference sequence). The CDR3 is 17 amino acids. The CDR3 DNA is TGTGCCAGCAGCGTACCCAGGCTAGCGGGACCCACAGATACGCAGTCTTTT. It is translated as CASSVPRLAGPTDTQSF.

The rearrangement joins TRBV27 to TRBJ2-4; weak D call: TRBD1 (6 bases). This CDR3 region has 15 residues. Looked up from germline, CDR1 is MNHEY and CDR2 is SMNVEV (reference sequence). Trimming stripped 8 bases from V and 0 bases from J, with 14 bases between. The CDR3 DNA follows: TGTGCCAGCCCTCGGACAGCACTAGCCAAAAACATTCAGTACTTC. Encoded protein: CASPRTALAKNIQYF.

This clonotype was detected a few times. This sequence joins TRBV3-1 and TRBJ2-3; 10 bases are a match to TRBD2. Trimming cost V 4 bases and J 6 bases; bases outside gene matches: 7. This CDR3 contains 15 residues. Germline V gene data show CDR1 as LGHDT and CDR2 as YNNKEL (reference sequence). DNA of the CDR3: TGTGCCAGCAGCCCGCTAGCGGGAGTTGTGGATACGCAGTATTTT. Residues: CASSPLAGVVDTQYF.

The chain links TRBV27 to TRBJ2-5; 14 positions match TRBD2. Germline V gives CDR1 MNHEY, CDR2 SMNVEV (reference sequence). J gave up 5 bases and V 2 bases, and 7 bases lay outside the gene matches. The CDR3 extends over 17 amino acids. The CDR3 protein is CASSLGLAGGRGETQYF. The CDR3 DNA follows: TGTGCCAGCAGTTTAGGACTAGCGGGGGGCCGTGGGGAGACCCAGTACTTC.

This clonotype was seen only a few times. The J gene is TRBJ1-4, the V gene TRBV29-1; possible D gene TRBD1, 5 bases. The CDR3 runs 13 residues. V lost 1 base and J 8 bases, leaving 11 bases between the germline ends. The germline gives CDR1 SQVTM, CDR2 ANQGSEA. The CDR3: CSVEVEDTEKLFF. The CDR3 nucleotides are TGCAGCGTTGAAGTGGAGGACACCGAAAAACTGTTTTTT.

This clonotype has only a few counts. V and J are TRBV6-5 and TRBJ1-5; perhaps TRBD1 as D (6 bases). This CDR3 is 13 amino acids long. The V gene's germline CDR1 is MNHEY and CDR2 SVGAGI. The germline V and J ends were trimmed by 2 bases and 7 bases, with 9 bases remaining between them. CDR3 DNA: TGTGCCAGCAGTTACGGGGGGGGCCAGCCCCAGCATTTT. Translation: CASSYGGGQPQHF.

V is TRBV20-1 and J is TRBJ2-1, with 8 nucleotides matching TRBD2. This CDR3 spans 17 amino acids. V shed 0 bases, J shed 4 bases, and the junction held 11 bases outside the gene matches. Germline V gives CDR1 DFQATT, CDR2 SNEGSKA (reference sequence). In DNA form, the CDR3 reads TGCAGTGCTAGAGATCAGGAAGACGGGGGGGAATACAATGAGCAGTTCTTC. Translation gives CSARDQEDGGEYNEQFF.

The CDR3 DNA follows: TGTGCCAGCAGCTTAGGCACGTCACAGAACACTGAAGCTTTCTTT. Protein: CASSLGTSQNTEAFF. V is TRBV11-2 and J is TRBJ1-1, with D unresolved. Trimming took off 1 base at V and 1 base at J, with 10 bases between the two ends. The V gene's germline CDR1 is SGHAT and CDR2 FQNNGV. CDR3 size: 15 residues. Full variable domain (missing parts from reference TRBV11-2 and TRBJ1-1): EAGVAQSPRYKIIEKRQSVAFWCNPISGHATLYWYQQILGQGPKLLIQFQNNGVVDDSQLPKDRFSAERLKGVDSTLKIQPAKLEDSAVYLCASSLGTSQNTEAFFGQGTRLTVV.

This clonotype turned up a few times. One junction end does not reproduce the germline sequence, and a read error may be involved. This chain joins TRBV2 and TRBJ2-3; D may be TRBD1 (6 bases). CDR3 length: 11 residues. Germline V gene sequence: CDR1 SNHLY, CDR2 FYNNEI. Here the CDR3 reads CASSEGGSQYF. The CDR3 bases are TGTGCCAGCAGCGAAGGGGGAAGTCAGTATTTT.

CDR3 in amino acids: CSVDRTSGGPTDTQYF. CDR3 sequence (DNA): TGCAGCGTTGACAGGACTAGCGGGGGCCCCACAGATACGCAGTATTTT. The V and J genes are TRBV29-1 and TRBJ2-3; 13 nucleotides agree with TRBD2. The CDR3 consists of 16 residues. Germline loops: CDR1 SQVTM, CDR2 ANQGSEA. Trimming at V came to 3 bases and at J to 2 bases, leaving 5 bases not matched to a gene.